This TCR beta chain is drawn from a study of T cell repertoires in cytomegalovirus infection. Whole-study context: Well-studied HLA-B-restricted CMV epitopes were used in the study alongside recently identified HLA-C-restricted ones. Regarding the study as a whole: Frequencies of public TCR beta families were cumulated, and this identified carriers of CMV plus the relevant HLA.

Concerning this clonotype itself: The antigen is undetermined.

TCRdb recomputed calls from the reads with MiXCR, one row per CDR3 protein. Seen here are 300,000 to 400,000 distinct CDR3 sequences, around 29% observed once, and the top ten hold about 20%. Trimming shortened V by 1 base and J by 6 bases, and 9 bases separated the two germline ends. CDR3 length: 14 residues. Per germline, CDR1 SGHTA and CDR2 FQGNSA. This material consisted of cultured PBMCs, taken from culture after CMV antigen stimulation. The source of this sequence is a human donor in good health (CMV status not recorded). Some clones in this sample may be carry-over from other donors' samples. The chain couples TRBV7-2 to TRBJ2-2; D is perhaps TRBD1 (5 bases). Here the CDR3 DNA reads TGTGCCAGCAGCTTAGAGTCAGGGCCCGGGGAGCTGTTTTTT. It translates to CASSLESGPGELFF.